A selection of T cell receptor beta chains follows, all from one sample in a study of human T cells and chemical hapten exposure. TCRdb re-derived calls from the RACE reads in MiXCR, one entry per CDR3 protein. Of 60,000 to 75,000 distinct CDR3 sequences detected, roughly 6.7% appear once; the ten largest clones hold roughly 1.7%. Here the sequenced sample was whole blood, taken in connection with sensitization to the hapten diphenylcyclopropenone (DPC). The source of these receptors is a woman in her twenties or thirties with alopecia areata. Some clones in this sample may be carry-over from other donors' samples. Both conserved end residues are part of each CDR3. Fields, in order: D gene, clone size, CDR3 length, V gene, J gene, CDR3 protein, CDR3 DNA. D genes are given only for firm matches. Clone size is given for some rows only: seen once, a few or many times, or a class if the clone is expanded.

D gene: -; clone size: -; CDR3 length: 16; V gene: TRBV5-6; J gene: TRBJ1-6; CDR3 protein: CASSRGVNSYNSPLHF; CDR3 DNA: TGTGCCAGCAGTAGGGGGGTAAACTCCTATAATTCACCCCTCCACTTT
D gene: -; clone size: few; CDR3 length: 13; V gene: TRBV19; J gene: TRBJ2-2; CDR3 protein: CASKVSFPGELFF; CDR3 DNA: TGTGCCAGTAAGGTATCTTTTCCCGGGGAGCTGTTTTTT
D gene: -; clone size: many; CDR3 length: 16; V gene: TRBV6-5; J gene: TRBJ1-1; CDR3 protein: CASSYPQPGGGTEAFF; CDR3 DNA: TGTGCCAGCAGTTACCCCCAACCCGGGGGCGGCACTGAAGCTTTCTTT
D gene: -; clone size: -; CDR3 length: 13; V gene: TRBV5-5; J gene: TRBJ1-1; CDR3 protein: CASSFRTNTEAFF; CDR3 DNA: TGTGCCAGCAGCTTTCGAACGAACACTGAAGCTTTCTTT
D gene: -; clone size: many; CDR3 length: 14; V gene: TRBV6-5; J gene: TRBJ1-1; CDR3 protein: CASRSRGGTHEAFF; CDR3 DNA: TGTGCCAGCAGGTCTCGTGGGGGAACCCATGAAGCTTTCTTT
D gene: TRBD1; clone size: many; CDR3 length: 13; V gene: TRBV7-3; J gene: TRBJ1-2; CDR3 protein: CASSQDRESGYTF; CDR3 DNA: TGTGCCAGCAGCCAGGACAGGGAATCTGGCTACACCTTC
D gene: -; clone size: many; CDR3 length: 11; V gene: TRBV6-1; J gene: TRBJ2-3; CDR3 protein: CASSAYATQYF; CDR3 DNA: TGTGCCAGCAGTGCGTATGCTACGCAGTATTTT
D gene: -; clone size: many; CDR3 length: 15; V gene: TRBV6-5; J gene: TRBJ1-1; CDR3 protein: CASSYGGAANTEAFF; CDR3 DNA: TGTGCCAGCAGTTACGGGGGCGCTGCGAACACTGAAGCTTTCTTT
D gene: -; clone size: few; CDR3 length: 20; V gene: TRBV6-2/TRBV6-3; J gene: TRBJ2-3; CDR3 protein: CASSFWVSREGPTSLNTQYF; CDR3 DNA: TGTGCCAGCAGTTTTTGGGTTTCCCGGGAAGGACCCACCTCTTTAAATACGCAGTATTTT
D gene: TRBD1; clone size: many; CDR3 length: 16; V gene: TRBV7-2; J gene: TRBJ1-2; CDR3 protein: CASSNPRQGGGYGYTF; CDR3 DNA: TGTGCCAGCAGCAATCCACGACAGGGGGGGGGCTATGGCTACACCTTC
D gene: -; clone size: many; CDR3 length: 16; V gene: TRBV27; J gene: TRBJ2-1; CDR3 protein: CASSPQLSPRYNEQFF; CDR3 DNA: TGTGCCAGCAGTCCCCAATTATCCCCGAGATACAATGAGCAGTTCTTC
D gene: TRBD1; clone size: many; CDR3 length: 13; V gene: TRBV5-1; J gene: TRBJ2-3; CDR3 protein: CASEGQGPDTQYF; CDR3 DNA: TGCGCCAGCGAGGGACAGGGACCAGATACGCAGTATTTT
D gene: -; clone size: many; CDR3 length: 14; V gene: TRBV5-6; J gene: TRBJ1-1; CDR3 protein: CASSLGAPSPEAFF; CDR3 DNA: TGTGCCAGCAGCTTGGGTGCCCCGTCCCCCGAAGCTTTCTTT
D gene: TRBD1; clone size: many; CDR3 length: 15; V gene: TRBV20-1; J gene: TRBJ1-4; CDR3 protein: CSARDWRTGNEKLFF; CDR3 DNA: TGCAGTGCTAGAGATTGGAGGACAGGGAATGAAAAACTGTTTTTT
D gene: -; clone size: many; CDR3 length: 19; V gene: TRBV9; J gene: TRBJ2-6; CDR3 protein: CASSVFTGQHYSGANVLTF; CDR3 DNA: TGTGCCAGCAGCGTATTTACGGGACAACATTACTCTGGGGCCAACGTCCTGACTTTC
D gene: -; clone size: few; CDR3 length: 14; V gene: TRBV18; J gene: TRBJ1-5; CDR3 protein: CASSPVRNNQPQHF; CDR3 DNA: TGTGCCAGCTCACCTGTTAGGAACAATCAGCCCCAGCATTTT
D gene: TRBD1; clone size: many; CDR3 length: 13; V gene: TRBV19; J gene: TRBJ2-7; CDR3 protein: CASRSQGLHEQYF; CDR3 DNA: TGTGCCAGTAGGTCACAGGGGCTCCACGAGCAGTACTTC
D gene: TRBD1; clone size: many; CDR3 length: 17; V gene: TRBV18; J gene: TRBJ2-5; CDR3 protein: CASSPPLQGANQETQYF; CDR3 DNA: TGTGCCAGCTCACCACCTTTACAGGGGGCAAACCAAGAGACCCAGTACTTC
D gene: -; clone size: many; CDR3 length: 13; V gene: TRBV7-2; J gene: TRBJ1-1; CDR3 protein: CASSLVRALEAFF; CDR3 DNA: TGTGCCAGCAGCTTAGTGAGGGCTCTTGAAGCTTTCTTT
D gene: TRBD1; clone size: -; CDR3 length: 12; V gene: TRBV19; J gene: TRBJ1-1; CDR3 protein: CASSPDRVEAFF; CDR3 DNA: TGTGCCAGTAGCCCAGACAGGGTCGAAGCTTTCTTT
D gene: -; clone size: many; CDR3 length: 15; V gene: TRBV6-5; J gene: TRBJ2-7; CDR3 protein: CASSYSGGSSYEQYF; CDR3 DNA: TGTGCCAGCAGTTACTCGGGGGGAAGCTCCTACGAGCAGTACTTC
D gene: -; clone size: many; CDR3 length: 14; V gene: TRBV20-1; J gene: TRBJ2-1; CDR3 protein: CSARGAGLNNEQFF; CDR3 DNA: TGCAGTGCTAGGGGGGCAGGGCTAAACAATGAGCAGTTCTTC
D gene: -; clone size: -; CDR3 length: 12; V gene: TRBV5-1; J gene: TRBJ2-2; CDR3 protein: CASSINTGELFF; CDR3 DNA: TGCGCCAGCAGCATAAACACCGGGGAGCTGTTTTTT
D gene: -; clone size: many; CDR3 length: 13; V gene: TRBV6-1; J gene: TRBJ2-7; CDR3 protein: CASSEGWDYEQYF; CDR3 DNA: TGTGCCAGCAGTGAGGGGTGGGACTACGAGCAGTACTTC
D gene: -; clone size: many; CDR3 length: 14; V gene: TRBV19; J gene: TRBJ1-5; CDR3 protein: CASTALTPGEPQHF; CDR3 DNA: TGTGCCAGTACCGCCCTTACCCCGGGGGAGCCCCAGCATTTT
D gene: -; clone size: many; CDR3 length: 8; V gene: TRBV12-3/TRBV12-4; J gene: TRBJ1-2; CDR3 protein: CASSLYTF; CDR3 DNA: TGTGCCAGCAGTTTATACACCTTC
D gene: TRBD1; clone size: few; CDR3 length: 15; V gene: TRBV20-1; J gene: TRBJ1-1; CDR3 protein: CSARDPRQGGTEAFF; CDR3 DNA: TGCAGTGCTAGAGATCCTAGACAGGGTGGGACTGAAGCTTTCTTT
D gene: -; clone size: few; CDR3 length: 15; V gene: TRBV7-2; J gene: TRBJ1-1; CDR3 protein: CASSLAKLMNTEAFF; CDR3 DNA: TGTGCCAGCAGCTTAGCGAAGCTCATGAACACTGAAGCTTTCTTT
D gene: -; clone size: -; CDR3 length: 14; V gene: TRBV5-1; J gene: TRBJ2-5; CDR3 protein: CASSLDGVQETQYF; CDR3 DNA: TGCGCCAGCAGCTTGGATGGGGTCCAAGAGACCCAGTACTTC